This T cell receptor (beta chain) emerged from a study of cytomegalovirus exposure and HLA in healthy donors. General study findings and limits: 87-base-pair reads could not separate some V segments, including TRBV6-2 and TRBV6-3. A later analysis reported that several of the most significant clusters appeared to be linked to common viral pathogens, among them Epstein-Barr virus. An observed cluster of highly shared sequence variants was recorded as a likely sequencing artifact.

In the case of this clone: What it binds is unknown.

Germline V gives CDR1 SNHLY, CDR2 FYNNEI. V lost 4 bases to trimming and J lost 2 bases; unmatched junction nucleotides: 5. This CDR3 comprises 15 residues. Both 60 Vbeta primers and 13 Jbeta primers went into the PCR. The assay was immunoSEQ multiplex PCR, and TCRdb's table has in-frame clones only and misses some. The repertoire has 100,000 to 150,000 clones, 80% of them found once; the top ten carry 1%. Material: PBMCs. The receptor was isolated from a man in his forties in good health and CMV-seronegative. The rearrangement joins TRBV2 to TRBJ2-7; 10 bases map to TRBD1. The CDR3 sequence is CASSAGTGVPYEQYF. DNA of the CDR3: TGTGCCAGCAGTGCCGGGACAGGGGTCCCCTACGAGCAGTACTTC.